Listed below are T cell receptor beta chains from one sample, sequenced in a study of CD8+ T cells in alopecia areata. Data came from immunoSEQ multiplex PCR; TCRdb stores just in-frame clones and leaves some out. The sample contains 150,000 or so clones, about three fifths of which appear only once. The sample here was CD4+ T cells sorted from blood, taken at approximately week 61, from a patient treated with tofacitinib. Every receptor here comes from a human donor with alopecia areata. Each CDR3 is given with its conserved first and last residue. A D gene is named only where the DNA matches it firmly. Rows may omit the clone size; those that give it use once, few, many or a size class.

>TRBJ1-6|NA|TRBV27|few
TGTGCCAGCAGAGTGGTGGGGCAGGGCCCGCTGTCACCCCTCCACTTT
CASRVVGQGPLSPLHF
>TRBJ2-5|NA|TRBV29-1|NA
TGCAGCGTTGTGGTGGGTCAAGAGACCCAGTACTTC
CSVVVGQETQYF
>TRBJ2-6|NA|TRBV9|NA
TGTGCCAGCAGCGTAGGGTCCAGGGCTGGGGCCAACGTCCTGACTTTC
CASSVGSRAGANVLTF
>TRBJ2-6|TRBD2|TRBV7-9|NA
TGTGCCAGCAGCTTAGAGACTAGCGGGGGGGCCTCTGGGGCCAACGTCCTGACTTTC
CASSLETSGGASGANVLTF
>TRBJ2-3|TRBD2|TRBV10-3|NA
TGTGCCATCAGTGTACGGGGGGGCACAGATACGCAGTATTTT
CAISVRGGTDTQYF
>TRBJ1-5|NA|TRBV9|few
TGTGCCAGCAGCGTAGATTATGGTCAGCCCCAGCATTTT
CASSVDYGQPQHF
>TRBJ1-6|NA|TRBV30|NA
TGTGCCTGGAGTTTCTCGACAGTTAATTCACCCCTCCACTTT
CAWSFSTVNSPLHF
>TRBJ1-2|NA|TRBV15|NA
TGTGCCACCAGCAGAGTCAGGGGCAAATATGGCTACACCTTC
CATSRVRGKYGYTF
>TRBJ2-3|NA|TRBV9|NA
TGTGCCAGCAGCGCAACGACTAGTGCCGCAGATACGCAGTATTTT
CASSATTSAADTQYF
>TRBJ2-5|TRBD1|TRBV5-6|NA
TGTGCCAGCAGCATGACAGGGCTGGAGACCCAGTACTTC
CASSMTGLETQYF
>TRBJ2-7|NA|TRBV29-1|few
TGCAGCGTTGTCGTTAAGGGCTACGAGCAGTACTTC
CSVVVKGYEQYF
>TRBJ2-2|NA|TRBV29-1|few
TGCAGCGTTCTAGTGCAAGCGAACACCGGGGAGCTGTTTTTT
CSVLVQANTGELFF
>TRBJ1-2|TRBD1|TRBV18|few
TGTGCCAGCTCACCGGCAGGGGGGAACAACTATGGCTACACCTTC
CASSPAGGNNYGYTF
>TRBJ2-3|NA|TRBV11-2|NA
TGTGCCAGCAGCTTAGACGGGGCCGGCACAGATACGCAGTATTTT
CASSLDGAGTDTQYF
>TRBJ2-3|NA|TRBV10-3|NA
TGTGCCATCAGTGAGTCAAGACTAGTTTCAGATACGCAGTATTTT
CAISESRLVSDTQYF
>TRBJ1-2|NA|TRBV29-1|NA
TGCAGCGTTGAACCCCAGGGTAGGATAAGTGGCTACACCTTC
CSVEPQGRISGYTF
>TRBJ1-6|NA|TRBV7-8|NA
TGTGCCAGCAGCTCCTCCAGGGGACTTGTTTCACCCCTCCACTTT
CASSSSRGLVSPLHF
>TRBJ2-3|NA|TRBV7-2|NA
TGTGCCAGCAGCAGGACTGGGCTATACACAGATACGCAGTATTTT
CASSRTGLYTDTQYF
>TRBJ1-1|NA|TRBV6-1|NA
TGTGCCAGCAGTGAAGGAACGTCGGGCACTGAAGCTTTCTTT
CASSEGTSGTEAFF
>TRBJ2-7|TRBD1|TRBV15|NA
TGTGCCACCAGCAGAAGACAGGGGGGTGAGCAGTACTTC
CATSRRQGGEQYF
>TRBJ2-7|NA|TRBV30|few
TGTGCCTGGATCCGGCAGGGGGAGCAGTACTTC
CAWIRQGEQYF
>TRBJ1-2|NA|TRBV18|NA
TGTGCCAGCTCACCAGGGCAGGGGCCCGCCCGCTATGGCTACACCTTC
CASSPGQGPARYGYTF
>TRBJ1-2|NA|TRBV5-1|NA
TGCGCCAGCAGCAAGGACACGACTAACTATGGCTACACCTTC
CASSKDTTNYGYTF
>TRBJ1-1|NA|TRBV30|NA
TGTGCCTGGAGACAGGGCTCCACTGAAGCTTTCTTT
CAWRQGSTEAFF
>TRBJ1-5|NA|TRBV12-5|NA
TGTGCTAGTGGTGCTGACACGAATCAGCCCCAGCATTTT
CASGADTNQPQHF
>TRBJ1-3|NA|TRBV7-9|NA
TGTGCCAGCAGCCTAGGACTCCGGGCCCGACCTGGAAACACCATATATTTT
CASSLGLRARPGNTIYF
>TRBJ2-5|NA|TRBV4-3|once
TGCGCCAGCAGCCAAAGGGACATAGAGACCCAGTACTTC
CASSQRDIETQYF
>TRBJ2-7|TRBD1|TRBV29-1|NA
TGCAGCGTTATTCATGGACAGGGTTCCTACGAGCAGTACTTC
CSVIHGQGSYEQYF
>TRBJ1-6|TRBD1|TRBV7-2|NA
TGTGCCAGCAGCCGAGGACAGGATAATTCACCCCTCCACTTT
CASSRGQDNSPLHF
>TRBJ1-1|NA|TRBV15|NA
TGTGCCACCAGCAGAGATCAACAAAAAGCTTTCTTT
CATSRDQQKAFF
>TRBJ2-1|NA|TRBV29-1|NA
TGCAGCGTGACGACAGGTTCCTACAATGAGCAGTTCTTC
CSVTTGSYNEQFF
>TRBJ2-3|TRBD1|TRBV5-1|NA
TGCGCCAGCAGCCCCCGGGACAGTACATTGGATACGCAGTATTTT
CASSPRDSTLDTQYF
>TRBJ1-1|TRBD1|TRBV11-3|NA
TGTGCCAGCAGCCGCGACAGGGGGGACACTGAAGCTTTCTTT
CASSRDRGDTEAFF
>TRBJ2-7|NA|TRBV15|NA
TGTGCCACCAGCGGGGGGCCTTACGAGCAGTACTTC
CATSGGPYEQYF
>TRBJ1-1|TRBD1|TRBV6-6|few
TGTGCCAGCAGGGGACAGGGGTACACTGAAGCTTTCTTT
CASRGQGYTEAFF
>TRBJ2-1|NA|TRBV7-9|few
TGTGCCAGCAGTGATGGCCGGGGGCACAATGAGCAGTTCTTC
CASSDGRGHNEQFF
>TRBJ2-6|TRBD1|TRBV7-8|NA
TGTGCCAGCAGCTTTGAAGGGGGCGGGGCCAACGTCCTGACTTTC
CASSFEGGGANVLTF
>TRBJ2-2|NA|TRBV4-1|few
TGCGCCAGCAGCCAAGACAGACTTAACACCGGGGAGCTGTTTTTT
CASSQDRLNTGELFF
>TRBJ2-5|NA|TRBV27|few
TGTGCCAGCAGTCCCGAGGGCGGAGAGACCCAGTACTTC
CASSPEGGETQYF
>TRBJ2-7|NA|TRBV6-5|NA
TGTGCCAGCAGTTACAAAGACGGACCCTCCTACGAGCAGTACTTC
CASSYKDGPSYEQYF
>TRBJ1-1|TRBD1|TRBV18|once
TGTGCCAGCTCGCCTCGGGGGACAGATGAAGCTTTCTTT
CASSPRGTDEAFF
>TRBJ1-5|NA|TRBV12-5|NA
TGTGCTAGTGGTTTGGTCTCAGGCAAAAGCAATCAGCCCCAGCATTTT
CASGLVSGKSNQPQHF
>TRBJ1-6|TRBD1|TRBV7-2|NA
TGTGCCAGCAGTTGGGGACAGCTTAATTCACCCCTCCACTTT
CASSWGQLNSPLHF
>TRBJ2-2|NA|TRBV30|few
TGTGCCTGGAGTATCAACGGGGAGCTGTTTTTT
CAWSINGELFF
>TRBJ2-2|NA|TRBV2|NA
TGTGCCAGCAGTGGGCTTAACACCGGGGAGCTGTTTTTT
CASSGLNTGELFF
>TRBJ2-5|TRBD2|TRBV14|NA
TGTGCCAGCAGCCAAGCGGGGGGGCGTGAGACCCAGTACTTC
CASSQAGGRETQYF
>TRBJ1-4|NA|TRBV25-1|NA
TGTGCCAGCAGCCGAACAGTGGCGGGCCTGGGGCAACTGTTTTTT
CASSRTVAGLGQLFF
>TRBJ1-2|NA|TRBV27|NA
TGTGCCAGCAGTTTCGGCAGGGATTATGGCTACACCTTC
CASSFGRDYGYTF
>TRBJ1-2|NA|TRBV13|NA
TGTGCCAGCAGCTTCCAGGGGTCCTATGGCTACACCTTC
CASSFQGSYGYTF
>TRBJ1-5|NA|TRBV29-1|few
TGCAGCGTTAAAGGAGAGGGGGGTAGCAATCAGCCCCAGCATTTT
CSVKGEGGSNQPQHF
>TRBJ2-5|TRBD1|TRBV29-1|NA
TGCAGCGTTGAAGCGCGACAGGGGGCGCGATACCAAGAGACCCAGTACTTC
CSVEARQGARYQETQYF
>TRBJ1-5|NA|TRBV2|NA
TGTGCCAGCAGTGAACTCAACCGCAATCAGCCCCAGCATTTT
CASSELNRNQPQHF
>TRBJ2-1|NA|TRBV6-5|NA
TGTGCCAGCAGTCGGACGGCTTACAATGAGCAGTTCTTC
CASSRTAYNEQFF
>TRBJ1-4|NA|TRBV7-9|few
TGTGCCAGCAGCTTACCTCAGAATGAAAAACTGTTTTTT
CASSLPQNEKLFF